This TCR beta chain was sequenced for a study of cytomegalovirus exposure and HLA in healthy donors. Study summary: One earlier analysis, a look at about 179 million T cells, found some 110 million unique TCR beta sequences. Assignment to the Caucasian-associated ancestry cluster applied to around 82% of the 300 to 500 genotyped donors.

PCR primers comprised 60 Vbeta and 13 Jbeta primers. Here immunoSEQ multiplex PCR was the method, and the copy in TCRdb shows in-frame clones only, minus some. The sample lists fewer than 95,000 clones; about 63% were seen once. Study-level points and caveats: The authors later linked a missense DCLRE1C variant to TCR beta V- and J-gene trimming.

As to this clone: Its antigen is as yet unknown.

The TCR sequence derives from a woman aged 30 to 39 in good health and CMV-seronegative. Sequencing used PBMCs.

CDR3 protein: CASTELAGGYNEQFF. The CDR3, as DNA: TGCGCCAGCACCGAACTAGCGGGGGGTTACAATGAGCAGTTCTTC. The chain joins TRBV5-1 to TRBJ2-1; 12 bases fit TRBD2. This CDR3 contains 15 residues. Trimming at V came to 6 bases and at J to 4 bases, leaving 5 bases not matched to a gene. Germline V gene sequence: CDR1 SGHRS, CDR2 YFSETQ.